The 24 T cell receptor beta chains given below trace back to one sample, sequenced in a study of shared clonotypes between healthy human individuals. Assay used: immunoSEQ multiplex PCR; TCRdb lists only in-frame clones, some missing. The data show hundreds of thousands of clones, about 74% seen once. Material for sequencing was memory CD4+ T cells sorted from blood. Subset here: CD45RA-negative fraction. The receptor set was obtained from a woman in her twenties or thirties in good health.

J is TRBJ1-1 and V is TRBV11-2, with D unresolved. Germline values: CDR1 SGHAT, CDR2 FQNNGV. The CDR3 runs to 14 residues. Trimming cost V 1 base and J 1 base, with 7 bases left between them. The CDR3 spells CASSLGAQNTEAFF. DNA of the CDR3: TGTGCCAGCAGCTTAGGAGCCCAGAACACTGAAGCTTTCTTT.

V is TRBV28 and J is TRBJ1-2, with 8 bases identical to TRBD1. V lost 2 bases and J lost 5; bases outside the gene matches: 4. Per the germline V gene, CDR1 is MDHEN and CDR2 is SYDVKM. This CDR3 is built from 14 residues. CDR3 nucleotides: TGTGCCAGCAGTTTACAGGGGGCGCTTTATGGCTACACCTTC. Its translation is CASSLQGALYGYTF.

The rearrangement links TRBV27 to TRBJ1-4, with no clear D. Trimming pared 5 bases from V and 5 bases from J, leaving 18 bases between. Germline V gene data show CDR1 as MNHEY and CDR2 as SMNVEV (reference sequence). The CDR3 is made up of 16 amino acids. The CDR3 DNA sequence: TGTGCCAGCAGTGACACCGCTTGGGCAGAAAATGAAAAACTGTTTTTT. As protein: CASSDTAWAENEKLFF.

In this sample, this clone turned up many times. No DNA is shown, since the ends of the CDR3 on it are uncertain; the CDR3 is the one TCRdb lists. The gene calls are TRBV21-1 and TRBJ1-5. TRBV21-1 is a listed pseudogene. From its first to its last residue, the CDR3 has 15 amino acids. CDR3 residues: CAARVGSGSNQPQHF.

In regard to this clone: This sample also contains other DNA sequences that code for the same CDR3. V is TRBV6-1 and J is TRBJ2-7; tentative D call: TRBD1 (5 bases). The CDR3 loop spans 14 amino acids. Germline CDR1 is MNHNS and CDR2 is SASEGT. Deletions cut 2 bases from V and 1 base from J, with 9 bases between. The CDR3 here is CASSEQGISYEQYF. The CDR3 nucleotides are TGTGCCAGCAGTGAACAGGGAATTTCCTACGAGCAGTACTTC.

CDR3 loop: CASSGIGSSYEQYF. The CDR3, as DNA: TGTGCCAGCAGTGGAATAGGGTCCAGTTACGAGCAGTACTTC. The rearrangement links TRBV2 to TRBJ2-7; D ambiguous. Germline lookup yields CDR1 SNHLY and CDR2 FYNNEI. The CDR3 extends over 14 amino acids. Trimming shortened V by 4 bases and J by 4 bases, and 14 bases separated the two germline ends.

The genes are TRBV5-1 and TRBJ2-1; 10 positions agree with TRBD2. Per the germline V gene, CDR1 is SGHRS and CDR2 is YFSETQ. The CDR3 totals 16 residues. V gave up 1 base and J gave up 5 bases; unmatched junction bases: 6. The DNA for the CDR3 is TGCGCCAGCAGCTTGAACAGCGGGAGGGTTGACAATGAGCAGTTCTTC. Its protein is CASSLNSGRVDNEQFF.

J is TRBJ2-1 and V is TRBV5-4, with D possibly TRBD2 on 6 matching bases. The CDR3 spans 17 residues. Germline assignment: CDR1 SGHNT and CDR2 YYREEE (reference sequence). V was pared by 2 bases and J by 4 bases, with 19 bases between. The CDR3 coding sequence is TGTGCCAGCAGCTTATGGGCCGATGCGGGACCTTACAATGAGCAGTTCTTC. It encodes CASSLWADAGPYNEQFF.

The chain employs TRBV27 and TRBJ1-2; D gene ambiguous. The CDR3 contains 13 residues. Looked up from germline, CDR1 is MNHEY and CDR2 is SMNVEV (reference sequence). Trimming shortened V by 5 bases and J by 4 bases, and 11 bases separated the two germline ends. CDR3 sequence: CASSRVPSYGYTF. CDR3 sequence (DNA): TGTGCCAGCAGTCGGGTCCCTTCCTATGGCTACACCTTC.

The chain recombines TRBV9 with TRBJ1-1; maybe TRBD1 (6 bases). CDR3 length: 15 residues. Trimming pared 4 bases from V and 1 base from J, leaving 14 bases between. The germline CDR1 and CDR2 sequences are SGDLS and YYNGEE. The CDR3 DNA reads TGTGCCAGCAGCCCTCGTCCGACAGGGAACACTGAAGCTTTCTTT. Translating gives CASSPRPTGNTEAFF.

CDR3 sequence reads: CASSLNAVGSRGYEQYF. The CDR3 nucleotides read TGTGCCAGCAGCTTAAACGCCGTGGGGTCCAGGGGCTACGAGCAGTACTTC. The V call is TRBV7-2, the J call TRBJ2-7, with a weak D call TRBD1 (6 bases). Germline lookup yields CDR1 SGHTA and CDR2 FQGNSA. This CDR3 region has 17 residues. With 2 bases removed from V and 3 bases from J, the gap between germline ends came to 20 bases.

The V gene is TRBV27, the J gene TRBJ2-7; no clear D gene. The CDR3 is 12 amino acids. Germline V gives CDR1 MNHEY, CDR2 SMNVEV (reference sequence). The V and J ends lost 10 bases and 0 bases respectively, with 10 bases between them. The CDR3 is CATSSGSYEQYF. CDR3 DNA sequence: TGTGCCACCTCATCCGGCTCCTACGAGCAGTACTTC.

This chain connects TRBV15 to TRBJ2-5; 9 bases map to TRBD1. J gave up 5 bases and V 4 bases, and 5 bases lay outside the gene matches. The CDR3 runs to 14 residues. Germline CDR1 and CDR2: LNHNV and YYDKDF (reference sequence). This CDR3 reads CATSTRTGAETQYF. The CDR3, as DNA: TGTGCCACCAGCACTCGGACAGGGGCCGAGACCCAGTACTTC.

This clone came up a few times. This chain connects TRBV28 to TRBJ1-4, with a weak D call TRBD1 (6 bases). Germline loops: CDR1 MDHEN, CDR2 SYDVKM. Trimming pared 6 bases from V and 7 bases from J, leaving 15 bases between. This CDR3 comprises 14 residues. CDR3 region: CASRRQAAGEKLFF. CDR3 in DNA: TGTGCCAGCAGGAGACAGGCCGCAGGTGAAAAACTGTTTTTT.

The J gene is TRBJ2-7, the V gene TRBV2; tentatively, D is TRBD2 (5 bases). The CDR3 covers 12 residues. Trimming pared 6 bases from V and 2 bases from J, leaving 8 bases between. CDR1 SNHLY and CDR2 FYNNEI come from the germline V gene. Here the CDR3 reads CASRGGTYEQYF. DNA for the CDR3: TGTGCCAGCAGAGGAGGCACCTACGAGCAGTACTTC.

This chain joins TRBV29-1 and TRBJ2-6; D is possibly TRBD2 (5 bases). With 3 bases removed from V and 2 bases from J, the gap between germline ends came to 8 bases. This CDR3 contains 14 residues. The V gene's germline CDR1 is SQVTM and CDR2 ANQGSEA. CDR3 bases: TGCAGCGTTGAGGGAGTCCCTGGGGCCAACGTCCTGACTTTC. Its protein is CSVEGVPGANVLTF.

There are a few counts of this clone. The chain employs TRBV29-1 and TRBJ1-1; D is ambiguous. Per the germline V gene, CDR1 is SQVTM and CDR2 is ANQGSEA. CDR3 length: 13 amino acids. The germline V and J ends were trimmed by 4 bases and 0 bases, with 9 bases remaining between them. The CDR3 here is CSVVGPLNTEAFF. The CDR3 DNA reads as TGCAGCGTTGTAGGGCCACTGAACACTGAAGCTTTCTTT.

A single count supports this clone. The chain joins TRBV7-2 to TRBJ1-6; unclear D gene. Trimming stripped 3 bases from V and 7 bases from J, with 10 bases between. The germline gives CDR1 SGHTA, CDR2 FQGNSA. This CDR3 has 14 residues. CDR3 sequence: CASSFRGQNSPLHF. The CDR3 nucleotides read TGTGCCAGCAGCTTCCGGGGTCAAAATTCACCCCTCCACTTT. The full variable domain, its missing parts supplied by reference TRBV7-2 and TRBJ1-6, is GAGVSQSPSNKVTEKGKDVELRCDPISGHTALYWYRQSLGQGLEFLIYFQGNSAPDKSGLPSDRFSAERTGGSVSTLTIQRTQQEDSAVYLCASSFRGQNSPLHFGNGTRLTVT.

On this clone itself: Other DNA sequences within the sample encode an identical CDR3. The J gene is TRBJ2-3, the V gene TRBV5-1, with D unclear. Germline V gene data show CDR1 as SGHRS and CDR2 as YFSETQ. V was shortened by 5 bases and J by 2 bases, with 9 bases between the two germline ends. The CDR3 has 13 residues. The chain's CDR3 is CASSLSVTDTQYF. CDR3 bases: TGCGCCAGCAGTTTGAGTGTCACAGATACGCAGTATTTT.

This clone has only a few counts. CDR3 amino acids: CASSSPRGSRESEQYF. The CDR3 DNA sequence: TGTGCCAGCAGCTCTCCCCGGGGGTCCAGGGAGAGCGAGCAGTACTTC. The chain links TRBV9 to TRBJ2-7, with D perhaps matching TRBD2 (6 bases). CDR3 size: 16 residues. V was cut by 4 bases and J by 6 bases, with 23 bases left in between. In germline, CDR1 is SGDLS, CDR2 YYNGEE. Complete variable domain (other parts from reference TRBV9 and TRBJ2-7): DSGVTQTPKHLITATGQRVTLRCSPRSGDLSVYWYQQSLDQGLQFLIQYYNGEERAKGNILERFSAQQFPDLHSELNLSSLELGDSALYFCASSSPRGSRESEQYFGPGTRLTVT.

This chain joins TRBV19 and TRBJ2-5, with D tentatively TRBD1 (5 bases). This CDR3 is 14 amino acids long. V was clipped by 3 bases and J by 4 bases, with 12 bases between them. Germline values: CDR1 LNHDA, CDR2 SQIVND (reference sequence). CDR3 sequence (DNA): TGTGCCAGTAGTATCACGCAGGGAAGAGAGACCCAGTACTTC. It is translated as CASSITQGRETQYF.

This clone is a singleton in its sample. J is TRBJ2-7 and V is TRBV15; TRBD1 is a possible D gene (6 bases). Trimming removed 5 bases at V and 7 bases at J, with 18 bases between. This CDR3 comprises 14 residues. CDR1 is LNHNV, CDR2 YYDKDF, per germline (reference sequence). CDR3 DNA: TGTGCCACCAGCCTCCAGAGGGGGTTAGAGGAGCAGTACTTC. It codes for CATSLQRGLEEQYF.

The chain couples TRBV2 to TRBJ2-5; D is unclear. Trimming removed 6 bases from V and 3 bases from J, with 11 bases in between. This CDR3 spans 13 amino acids. Germline assignment: CDR1 SNHLY and CDR2 FYNNEI. The CDR3 DNA reads TGTGCCAGCAGCGTTGGTAATGAAGAGACCCAGTACTTC. Residues: CASSVGNEETQYF.

The genes are TRBV5-1 and TRBJ2-5; D uncertain. The CDR3 is made up of 13 amino acids. The germline V gene has CDR1 SGHRS and CDR2 YFSETQ. Trimming stripped 4 bases from V and 3 bases from J, with 10 bases between. CDR3 sequence: CASSPRLEETQYF. For the CDR3, the DNA is TGCGCCAGCAGCCCGAGACTGGAAGAGACCCAGTACTTC.